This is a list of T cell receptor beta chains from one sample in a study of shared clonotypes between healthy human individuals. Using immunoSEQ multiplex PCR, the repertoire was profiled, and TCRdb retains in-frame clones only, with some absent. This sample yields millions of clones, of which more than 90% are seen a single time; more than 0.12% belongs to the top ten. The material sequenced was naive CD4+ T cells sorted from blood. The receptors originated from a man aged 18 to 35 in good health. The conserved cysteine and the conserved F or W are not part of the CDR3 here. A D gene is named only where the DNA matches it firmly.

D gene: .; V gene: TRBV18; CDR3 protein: ASSYILGVADSPLH
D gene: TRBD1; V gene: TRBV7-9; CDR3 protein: ASSSPGQRFSPLH
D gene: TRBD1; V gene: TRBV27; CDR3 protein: ASSWGTGAYEQY
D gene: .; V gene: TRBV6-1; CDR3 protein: ASSVLRTSNDINEQF
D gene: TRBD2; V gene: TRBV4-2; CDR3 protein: ASSQGVGGGNDYEQY
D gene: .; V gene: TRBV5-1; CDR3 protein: ASSRSGDYYGYT
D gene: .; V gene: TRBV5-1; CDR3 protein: ASSLAENYGYT
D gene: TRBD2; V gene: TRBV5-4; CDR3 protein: ASSLGREGHNEQY
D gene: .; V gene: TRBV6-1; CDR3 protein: ASSEVGVLTGVYEQY
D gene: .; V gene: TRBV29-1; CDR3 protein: SVSQGRNEQY
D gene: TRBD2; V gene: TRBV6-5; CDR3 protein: ASSPRWGGQETQY
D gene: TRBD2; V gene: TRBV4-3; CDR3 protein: ASSQEGTSNNEQF
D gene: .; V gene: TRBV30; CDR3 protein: AWSVEGGTNTGELF
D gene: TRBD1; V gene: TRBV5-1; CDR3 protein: ASSIGQGAYGYT
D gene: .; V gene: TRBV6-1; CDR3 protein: ASRNRGGGNEQF
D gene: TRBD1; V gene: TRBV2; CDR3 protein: ASRPPGQMRNIQY
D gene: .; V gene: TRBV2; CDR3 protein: ASSGVGGRNRQETQY
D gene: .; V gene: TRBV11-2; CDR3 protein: ASSLAEPHQETQY
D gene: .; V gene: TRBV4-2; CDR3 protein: ASSQDLRSDGYT
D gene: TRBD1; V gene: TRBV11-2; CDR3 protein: ASSKDRVYTEAF
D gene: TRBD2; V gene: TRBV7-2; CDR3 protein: ASSLATSGNYNEQF
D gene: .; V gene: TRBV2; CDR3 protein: ASKADHNNEQF
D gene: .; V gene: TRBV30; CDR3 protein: AWSEGSIDTQY